Shown below are 14 T cell receptor beta chains from a single sample sequenced in a study of T cells after yellow fever vaccination. In TCRdb, the 5' RACE reads were re-called with MiXCR into one record per CDR3 protein. This table has approximately 330,000 distinct CDR3 sequences, about 4% appearing once. This specimen was PBMCs, taken 5 days after the yellow fever booster vaccination. All receptors derive from a man aged 18-30 years who received the YFV17D yellow fever vaccine.

This clonotype has just a few counts. The chain combines TRBV20-1 with TRBJ2-7, with D perhaps TRBD1 (6 bases). Looked up from germline, CDR1 is DFQATT and CDR2 is SNEGSKA (reference sequence). The V end lost 3 bases, the J end lost 4 bases, and 13 bases lay between the germline ends. CDR3 size: 13 residues. CDR3 coding DNA: TGCAGTGCTAGGCCACAGGGCATATACGAGCAGTACTTC. Its protein is CSARPQGIYEQYF.

This clonotype was found many times. The chain couples TRBV20-1 to TRBJ2-3; 12 bases match TRBD2. J was trimmed by 4 bases and V by 4 bases; bases with no gene match: 6. Germline V gene sequence: CDR1 DFQATT, CDR2 SNEGSKA (reference sequence). This CDR3 is 15 amino acids long. CDR3 DNA: TGCAGTGCTATCATACTAGCGGGGGGCTCAGATACGCAGTATTTT. It codes for CSAIILAGGSDTQYF.

This clonotype was picked up a small number of times. The CDR3 region has the DNA TGTGCCAGCAGCTTCGGACTTTTTGGTGAGCAGTTCTTC. This gives the protein CASSFGLFGEQFF. The V call is TRBV11-2, the J call TRBJ2-1, with D possibly matching TRBD2 (5 bases). Trimming took 3 bases from V and 9 from J, leaving 12 bases between them. Germline lookup yields CDR1 SGHAT and CDR2 FQNNGV. The CDR3 contains 13 residues.

CDR3 sequence reads: CASSPQVAGPQHF. The CDR3 DNA is TGTGCCAGCAGCCCACAAGTGGCGGGGCCCCAGCATTTT. This chain uses TRBV12-3 or TRBV12-4 with TRBJ1-5; D is undetermined. The ends were cut back, 6 bases at V and 9 bases at J, with 15 bases in the middle. This CDR3 comprises 13 residues.

This clonotype was found many times. This chain links TRBV12-3 or TRBV12-4 with TRBJ2-5; 8 bases match TRBD2. V lost 8 bases, J lost 8 bases, and 13 bases stayed unmatched. The CDR3 extends over 14 amino acids. CDR3 coding DNA: TGTGCCAGCGCGACCGGAGCGGGGGATAGAACCCAGTACTTC. It yields the protein CASATGAGDRTQYF.

This clonotype showed up just a few times. CDR3 DNA sequence: TGCGCCAGCAGCCCTCGGGGCGCGACCCCTCATGGCTACACCTTC. Translating gives CASSPRGATPHGYTF. The chain links TRBV5-1 to TRBJ1-2; perhaps TRBD1 as D (5 bases). There are 15 residues in the CDR3. The germline gives CDR1 SGHRS, CDR2 YFSETQ. Trimming left V 4 bases short and J 6 bases short, with 19 bases between.

V is TRBV20-1 and J is TRBJ2-7, with 9 bases lining up with TRBD2. CDR1 DFQATT and CDR2 SNEGSKA come from the germline V gene (reference sequence). CDR3 length: 14 residues. V gave up 5 bases and J gave up 0 bases; unmatched junction bases: 5. CDR3 in DNA: TGCAGTGCTGAGCGGGGGGCCCGCTCCTACGAGCAGTACTTC. This codes for CSAERGARSYEQYF.

V gene TRBV18 combines with J gene TRBJ1-1; 7 bases are a match to TRBD1. Unmatched junction bases numbered 4, after V lost 3 bases and J lost 6 bases. The CDR3 consists of 13 residues. CDR1 is KGHSH, CDR2 LQKENI, per germline. The CDR3 sequence: CASSPDRAAEAFF. The CDR3 DNA follows: TGTGCCAGCTCACCCGACAGGGCTGCTGAAGCTTTCTTT.

This clonotype was observed at least ten times. The genes are TRBV12-3 or TRBV12-4 and TRBJ1-5; 7 nucleotides agree with TRBD1. The J segment lost 12 bases and the V segment lost 4 bases, leaving 6 bases of the junction unmatched. This CDR3 region has 12 residues. CDR3: CASSYNDRDQHF. In DNA form, the CDR3 reads TGTGCCAGCAGTTACAACGACAGGGACCAGCATTTT.

This clonotype was detected only once. J is TRBJ1-5 and V is TRBV28, with D unresolved. V was cut by 8 bases and J by 4 bases, with 12 bases left in between. From germline, CDR1 is MDHEN and CDR2 SYDVKM. CDR3 length: 13 amino acids. The CDR3 region has the DNA TGTGCCAGCGTTCGGGATCTAAATCAGCCCCAGCATTTT. Translated, it gives CASVRDLNQPQHF.

The chain uses TRBV12-3 or TRBV12-4 and TRBJ2-7; D unclear. This CDR3 has 13 amino acids. V was shortened by 3 bases and J by 2 bases, with 8 bases between the two germline ends. CDR3 coding DNA: TGTGCCAGCAGTTTTGGGGATACCTACGAGCAGTACGTC. It codes for CASSFGDTYEQYV.

The V call is TRBV7-3, the J call TRBJ2-5; the D is unclear. The CDR3 consists of 13 residues. CDR1 is SGHTA, CDR2 FQGTGA, per germline. The ends were cut back, 3 bases at V and 5 bases at J, with 10 bases in the middle. DNA for the CDR3: TGTGCCAGCAGCTTCCAGGAGAGGGAGACCCAGTACTTC. It encodes CASSFQERETQYF.

The table lists this clonotype with a few counts. The chain employs TRBV7-2 and TRBJ2-2, with 9 bases identical to TRBD1. This CDR3 is built from 16 residues. The germline V gene encodes CDR1 SGHTA and CDR2 FQGNSA. The junction had 9 bases not matched to a gene; V was cut back by 2 bases and J by 8 bases. The CDR3 bases are TGTGCCAGCAGCTTACCGGACAGGGGAGGAACAGGGGAGCTGTTTTTT. It yields the protein CASSLPDRGGTGELFF.

The rearrangement joins TRBV5-1 to TRBJ2-3; unclear D gene. The CDR3 loop spans 15 amino acids. Trimming removed 7 bases from V and 3 bases from J, with 18 bases in between. Germline V gene data show CDR1 as SGHRS and CDR2 as YFSETQ. DNA of the CDR3: TGCGCCAGCCTCGACGGGCGGTCTCCGACAGATACGCAGTATTTT. It specifies CASLDGRSPTDTQYF.